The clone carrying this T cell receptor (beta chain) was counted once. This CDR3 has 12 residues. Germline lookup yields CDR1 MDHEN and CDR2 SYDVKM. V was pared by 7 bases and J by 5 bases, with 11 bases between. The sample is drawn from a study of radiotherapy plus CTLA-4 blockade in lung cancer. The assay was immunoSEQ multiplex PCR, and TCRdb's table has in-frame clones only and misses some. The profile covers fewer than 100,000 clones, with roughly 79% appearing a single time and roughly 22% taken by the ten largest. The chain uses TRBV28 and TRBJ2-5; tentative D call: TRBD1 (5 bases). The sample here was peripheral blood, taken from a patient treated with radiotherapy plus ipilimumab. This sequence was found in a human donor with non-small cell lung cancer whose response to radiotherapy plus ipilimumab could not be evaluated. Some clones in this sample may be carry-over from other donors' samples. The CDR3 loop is CASTSPGETQYF. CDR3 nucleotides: TGTGCCAGCACCTCCCCAGGGGAGACCCAGTACTTC.